This T cell receptor beta chain is from a study of shared clonotypes between healthy human individuals. The data were produced by immunoSEQ multiplex PCR, yet TCRdb's version contains in-frame clones alone and is incomplete. The table records millions of clones, 85% to 95% of them present only once. The TCR comes from a man aged 18-30 years in good health. The sequenced sample consisted of naive CD4+ T cells sorted from blood. Subset here: CD45RA+ positively selected.

The CDR3 protein is CASSLYGRQMSSYEQYF. The CDR3 DNA is TGTGCCAGCAGTTTATACGGCAGACAGATGAGCTCCTACGAGCAGTACTTC. V and J are TRBV27 and TRBJ2-7; TRBD1 is a possible D gene (5 bases). V lost 1 base, J lost 0 bases, and 16 bases lay in between. Germline values: CDR1 MNHEY, CDR2 SMNVEV (reference sequence). The CDR3 is 17 residues long.